These 16 T cell receptor beta chains were sequenced from one sample in a study of glioma-infiltrating T cells. The iRepertoire nested amplicon-rescue multiplex PCR amplified TCR alpha and beta CDR3s from RNA. TCRdb ran MiXCR on the multiplex PCR reads and lists one entry per CDR3 protein. The sample gives under 150,000 distinct CDR3 sequences, about two fifths of which show up once; over 15% is in the top ten. The sequencing sample was made of glioma tissue, nonneoplastic brain tissue, or PBMCs (not recorded which). The receptors here all came from a human donor with low-grade glioma or glioblastoma, undergoing nonglioma brain surgery, or in good health (not recorded which).

V is TRBV20-1 and J is TRBJ2-1, with 13 bases lining up with TRBD2. This CDR3 is 16 amino acids long. Germline lookup yields CDR1 DFQATT and CDR2 SNEGSKA (reference sequence). The ends lost 3 bases at V and 8 bases at J; junction bases unmatched: 10. CDR3 sequence reads: CSARPRTSGSWDEQFF. The CDR3 nucleotides read TGCAGTGCTAGGCCAAGGACTAGCGGGAGTTGGGATGAGCAGTTCTTC.

In the case of this clonotype: A far larger clone is one nucleotide away, so this likely arose from a read error. The chain carries TRBV7-2 and TRBJ1-1, with unresolved D. Trimming removed 6 bases from V and 1 base from J, with 3 bases in between. CDR1 SGHTA and CDR2 FQGNSA come from the germline V gene. The CDR3 has 11 residues. CDR3: CTSSSNTEAFF. CDR3 coding DNA: TGTACCAGCAGTTCGAACACTGAAGCTTTCTTT.

The chain employs TRBV4-2 and TRBJ2-5; no firm D call. CDR1 and CDR2 from the germline V gene are LGHNA and YNFKEQ. The CDR3 consists of 16 residues. V was clipped by 1 base and J by 0 bases, with 12 bases between them. CDR3 nucleotide sequence: TGTGCCAGCAGCCAAGGTAGCACCCTGTACCAAGAGACCCAGTACTTC. Its translation: CASSQGSTLYQETQYF.

In its sample, this clonotype was seen a few times. J is TRBJ2-3 and V is TRBV4-3; 7 bases fit TRBD2. Germline V lookup: CDR1 LGHNA, CDR2 YSLEER. The trim removed 2 bases at V and 5 bases at J, leaving 7 bases unmatched. There are 15 residues in the CDR3. The CDR3 region has the DNA TGCGCCAGCAGCCAAAATATAGCGGGCGGAGATACGCAGTATTTT. As protein: CASSQNIAGGDTQYF.

The chain has TRBV7-2 and TRBJ2-3; unclear D gene. The germline V gene has CDR1 SGHTA and CDR2 FQGNSA. Trimming shortened V by 3 bases and J by 0 bases, and 7 bases separated the two germline ends. CDR3 length: 14 residues. CDR3 protein: CASSLSASTDTQYF. In DNA, the CDR3 is TGTGCCAGCAGCTTGTCCGCTAGCACAGATACGCAGTATTTT.

V and J are TRBV29-1 and TRBJ1-1, with no clear D. Germline CDR1 SQVTM, CDR2 ANQGSEA. The CDR3 runs to 14 residues. Trimming pared 2 bases from V and 1 base from J, leaving 11 bases between. CDR3 protein: CSVESSSGNTEAFF. The CDR3 bases are TGCAGCGTTGAATCAAGCAGCGGGAACACTGAAGCTTTCTTT.

This chain connects TRBV20-1 to TRBJ2-1, with D possibly being TRBD2 (5 bases). Deletions cut 1 base from V and 2 bases from J, with 15 bases between. The CDR3 is made up of 16 amino acids. Per germline, CDR1 DFQATT and CDR2 SNEGSKA (reference sequence). The CDR3 region has the DNA TGCAGTGCTAGAGTCTATGGAGGCCTTACCTACAATGAGCAGTTCTTC. It specifies CSARVYGGLTYNEQFF.

This chain connects TRBV12-3 or TRBV12-4 to TRBJ1-1, with unresolved D. Trimming removed 3 bases from V and 6 bases from J, with 8 bases in between. This CDR3 contains 12 residues. The CDR3 sequence is CASSLDWAEAFF. The CDR3 nucleotides read TGTGCCAGCAGTTTGGACTGGGCTGAAGCTTTCTTT.

The rearrangement links TRBV6-2 or TRBV6-3 to TRBJ1-6; the D is unclear. This CDR3 has 12 amino acids. The germline CDR1 and CDR2 sequences are MNHEY and SVGEGT. The CDR3 sequence: CVLSRVSSPLHF. CDR3 nucleotides: TGTGTCTTAAGCCGGGTTTCTTCACCCCTCCACTTT.

This clonotype has at least ten counts. This chain connects TRBV6-1 to TRBJ1-1; D is unclear. V lost 6 bases to trimming and J lost 3 bases, with 8 bases between them. Germline CDR1 reads MNHNS; CDR2 reads SASEGT. This CDR3 is built from 12 residues. The CDR3 is CASRGSDTEAFF. Written as DNA, the CDR3 is TGTGCCAGCAGAGGGTCCGACACTGAAGCTTTCTTT.

Concerning this clonotype: This may arise from a read error, as a much more abundant clone is one base away. V and J are TRBV27 and TRBJ2-1; a possible D gene is TRBD1 (6 bases). V lost 11 bases and J 3 bases, leaving 14 bases between the germline ends. This CDR3 comprises 13 residues. Per the germline V gene, CDR1 is MNHEY and CDR2 is SMNVEV (reference sequence). For the CDR3, the DNA is TGTGCCGGCACGGCAGGGGACTACAATGAGCAGTTCTTC. Its protein product is CAGTAGDYNEQFF.

The CDR3 protein is CASRVGEKLFF. CDR3 coding DNA: TGTGCCAGCAGGGTGGGTGAAAAACTGTTTTTT. The chain combines TRBV6-6 with TRBJ1-4; no reliable D call. The CDR3 has 11 amino acids. Germline assignment: CDR1 MNHNY and CDR2 SVGAGI (reference sequence). The V gene lost 6 bases and the J gene lost 7 bases, with 6 bases spanning the gap.

This clonotype was picked up a small number of times. This chain links TRBV6-2 or TRBV6-3 with TRBJ1-1, with D perhaps TRBD1 (6 bases). CDR3 length equals 15 residues. Trimming left V 4 bases short and J 1 base short, with 13 bases between. The germline V gene encodes CDR1 MNHEY and CDR2 SVGEGT. CDR3 loop: CASSLFYRENTEAFF. Written as DNA, the CDR3 is TGTGCCAGCAGTTTATTCTACAGGGAGAACACTGAAGCTTTCTTT.

The DNA of the CDR3 is TGTGCCAGCAGGGAACAGGGCGCCTACGAGCAGTACTTC. It codes for CASREQGAYEQYF. V gene TRBV6-1 combines with J gene TRBJ2-7, with D perhaps TRBD1 (6 bases). There are 13 residues in the CDR3. Trimming took 6 bases from V and 2 from J, leaving 11 bases between them. Germline V CDR1 and CDR2: MNHNS, SASEGT.

This sequence joins TRBV28 and TRBJ2-7; 7 nucleotides match TRBD1. The CDR3 spans 14 residues. Losses at the gene ends were 3 bases for V and 6 bases for J; bases not matched to a gene: 8. The germline V gene has CDR1 MDHEN and CDR2 SYDVKM. The CDR3 DNA reads TGTGCCAGCAGTTTTCTTACAGGGGCCCGCGAGCAGTACTTC. This codes for CASSFLTGAREQYF.

The table lists this clonotype with a few counts. Germline and junction disagree at one end, which may indicate a read error. This chain links TRBV25-1 with TRBJ2-1; 7 bases agree with TRBD1. Germline loops: CDR1 MGHDK, CDR2 SYGVNS. The CDR3 covers 13 residues. CDR3 protein: CAGSAGTDNEQFF. The CDR3, as DNA: TGTGCCGGCAGTGCCGGGACAGACAATGAGCAGTTCTTC.